Presented here are 19 T cell receptor beta chains from one specimen sequenced in a study of T cell responses to AZD1222 COVID-19 vaccine (dated by TCRdb to about 2021). The time point label on this specimen signifies: about 28 days (+/-7) after the second vaccine dose. Libraries were built with the immunoSEQ multiplex PCR assay. This immuneACCESS table, as held by TCRdb, lists in-frame sequences with V and J called but not all clones. Of the missing ones, under half trace to an unresolved V gene in checked studies; the others have no known cause. This sample comprises 150,000 or so clones, around 90% of them detected only once. Approximately 6.3% of the sample is held by the ten biggest clonotypes. The starting material was peripheral blood, obtained 28 days after the second AZD1222 dose. These receptors were taken from an adult who received the AZD1222 COVID-19 vaccine.

The rearrangement links TRBV28 to TRBJ2-7; 8 nucleotides agree with TRBD2. Germline V CDR1 and CDR2: MDHEN, SYDVKM. J lost 4 bases, V lost 8 bases, and 4 bases had no gene match. The CDR3 is 12 amino acids. The CDR3 sequence: CASQREWYEQYF. CDR3 nucleotides: TGTGCCAGCCAGCGGGAGTGGTACGAGCAGTACTTC.

This clone came up once. The V gene is TRBV6-4, the J gene TRBJ1-2; the D gene is possibly TRBD1 (5 bases). The CDR3 runs to 14 residues. Per germline, CDR1 MRHNA and CDR2 SNTAGT. V was pared by 9 bases and J by 5 bases, with 19 bases between. CDR3 residues: CASAPGERGYGYTF. The CDR3 nucleotides read TGTGCCAGTGCCCCAGGCGAAAGGGGATATGGCTACACCTTC.

The chain recombines TRBV12-3 or TRBV12-4 with TRBJ1-2; weak D call: TRBD1 (5 bases). V was clipped by 3 bases and J by 0 bases, with 5 bases between them. This CDR3 comprises 13 residues. CDR3 in amino acids: CASSLTANYGYTF. The DNA of the CDR3 is TGTGCCAGCAGTTTGACAGCTAACTATGGCTACACCTTC.

The chain uses TRBV28 and TRBJ1-2; D may be TRBD1 (6 bases). The CDR3 totals 14 residues. The V end was cut by 4 bases, the J end by 8 bases, with 17 bases between. Germline V gene sequence: CDR1 MDHEN, CDR2 SYDVKM. Here the CDR3 reads CASSSAQGLMGYTF. CDR3 sequence (DNA): TGTGCCAGCAGTTCCGCACAGGGTTTGATGGGCTACACCTTC.

The chain combines TRBV28 with TRBJ1-2; D gene unclear. Deletions cut 3 bases from V and 7 bases from J, with 15 bases between. This CDR3 has 14 amino acids. The germline V gene has CDR1 MDHEN and CDR2 SYDVKM. The CDR3 DNA reads as TGTGCCAGCAGTTTTGAGAGCACCCACCGTGGCTACACCTTC. It yields the protein CASSFESTHRGYTF.

The chain has TRBV9 and TRBJ1-2; D perhaps matches TRBD1 (6 bases). The germline CDR1 and CDR2 sequences are SGDLS and YYNGEE. The V gene lost 3 bases and the J gene lost 5 bases, with 11 bases spanning the gap. CDR3 length: 13 residues. The CDR3: CASSAVGAYGYTF. For the CDR3, the DNA is TGTGCCAGCAGCGCCGTGGGGGCATATGGCTACACCTTC.

The V and J genes are TRBV28 and TRBJ1-2; a possible D gene is TRBD1 (5 bases). The CDR3 runs to 17 residues. Germline V gives CDR1 MDHEN, CDR2 SYDVKM. The V and J ends lost 7 bases and 1 base respectively, with 22 bases between them. The CDR3 here is CASTSRGRVGVNYGYTF. The CDR3 DNA reads as TGTGCCAGCACCTCGAGGGGCAGGGTGGGAGTTAACTATGGCTACACCTTC.

The V gene is TRBV3-1 (or the pseudogene TRBV3-2), the J gene TRBJ2-7; the match to TRBD1 covers 7 bases. The germline gives CDR1 LGHDT, CDR2 YNNKEL (reference sequence). The CDR3 runs 12 residues. Trimming removed 5 bases from V and 6 bases from J; junction bases left unmatched: 4. The DNA of the CDR3 is TGTGCCAGCAGCTATCACAGGGGCGAGCAGTACTTC. This sequence encodes CASSYHRGEQYF.

The genes are TRBV6-5 and TRBJ1-6, with TRBD1 identical over 9 bases. CDR3 length equals 13 residues. Germline CDR1 MNHEY, CDR2 SVGAGI. Trimming took 8 bases from V and 9 from J; bases not matched to a gene: 5. The CDR3 DNA is TGTGCCAGCGGGGGACAGGGAGGTTCACCCCTCCACTTT. Encoded protein: CASGGQGGSPLHF.

The chain couples TRBV6-5 to TRBJ2-7; the D is unclear. From germline, CDR1 is MNHEY and CDR2 SVGAGI. V lost 6 bases and J lost 1, with 10 bases in between. CDR3 length: 13 residues. DNA of the CDR3: TGTGCCAGCAGCCCAAACCCGTCCTACGAGCAGTACTTC. It yields the protein CASSPNPSYEQYF.

The J gene is TRBJ2-1, the V gene TRBV9; D might be TRBD2 (6 bases). Germline CDR1 reads SGDLS; CDR2 reads YYNGEE. This CDR3 region has 16 residues. V was cut by 1 base and J by 0 bases, with 11 bases left in between. The CDR3 DNA follows: TGTGCCAGCAGCGTAAGCGGGCCTAGCTCCTACAATGAGCAGTTCTTC. Protein sequence: CASSVSGPSSYNEQFF.

The chain has TRBV12-3 or TRBV12-4 and TRBJ1-5; the D gene is possibly TRBD1 (6 bases). CDR3 size: 11 residues. V was shortened by 5 bases and J by 11 bases, with 10 bases between the two germline ends. In DNA form, the CDR3 reads TGTGCCAGCAGTATCGGACAGACCCAGCATTTT. As protein: CASSIGQTQHF.

V is TRBV11-3 and J is TRBJ2-1, with 9 positions matching TRBD2. Germline V gene sequence: CDR1 SGHNT, CDR2 YENEEA. The CDR3 contains 14 residues. Losses at the gene ends were 5 bases for V and 8 bases for J; bases not matched to a gene: 7. The CDR3 here is CASSAPGLAYEQFF. CDR3 bases: TGTGCCAGCAGCGCCCCGGGACTAGCTTATGAGCAGTTCTTC.

This chain uses TRBV7-9 with TRBJ2-2; D might be TRBD1 (6 bases). Germline V gives CDR1 SEHNR, CDR2 FQNEAQ (reference sequence). Trimming shortened V by 5 bases and J by 1 base, and 11 bases separated the two germline ends. The CDR3 covers 15 residues. CDR3 region: CASSPSRGNTGELFF. CDR3 in DNA: TGTGCCAGCAGCCCCAGCAGGGGGAACACCGGGGAGCTGTTTTTT.

The chain is built from TRBV5-1 and TRBJ2-3, with a weak D call TRBD2 (5 bases). CDR3 length: 13 residues. Germline V CDR1 and CDR2: SGHRS, YFSETQ. V was pared by 2 bases and J by 1 base, with 5 bases between. CDR3 in amino acids: CASSFGGTDTQYF. The CDR3 DNA is TGCGCCAGCAGCTTCGGGGGCACAGATACGCAGTATTTT.

For the CDR3, the DNA is TGCGCCAGCAGCCCTGGACAGGGGGGTGAAAAACTGTTTTTT. Its protein product is CASSPGQGGEKLFF. V usage is TRBV5-1 and J usage is TRBJ1-4; TRBD1 agrees at 10 bases. The length of the CDR3 is 14 residues. Germline lookup yields CDR1 SGHRS and CDR2 YFSETQ. Trimming at V came to 4 bases and at J to 7 bases, leaving 4 bases not matched to a gene.

The gene calls are TRBV3-1 (or the pseudogene TRBV3-2) and TRBJ2-7; 13 bases are a match to TRBD2. The CDR3 is 16 amino acids. Trimming cost V 2 bases and J 7 bases; bases outside gene matches: 8. Germline V gives CDR1 LGHDT, CDR2 YNNKEL (reference sequence). In nucleotides, the CDR3 is TGTGCCAGCAGCCAACCATCAGGACTAGCGGGGGTTGAGCAGTACTTC. It codes for CASSQPSGLAGVEQYF.

The chain links TRBV19 to TRBJ2-5; weak D call: TRBD1 (5 bases). Trimming took off 5 bases at V and 7 bases at J, with 17 bases between the two ends. CDR1 and CDR2 from the germline V gene are LNHDA and SQIVND (reference sequence). This CDR3 region has 14 residues. CDR3 coding DNA: TGTGCCAGTAGTGACGAGTGGGGCGAGGCGACCCAGTACTTC. Translated, it gives CASSDEWGEATQYF. Filled out from reference TRBV19 and TRBJ2-5, the complete variable domain reads DGGITQSPKYLFRKEGQNVTLSCEQNLNHDAMYWYRQDPGQGLRLIYYSQIVNDFQKGDIAEGYSVSREKKESFPLTVTSAQKNPTAFYLCASSDEWGEATQYFGPGTRLLVL.

The J gene is TRBJ2-7, the V gene TRBV10-3, with TRBD2 matching 11 bases. The CDR3 contains 14 residues. The ends lost 11 bases at V and 4 bases at J; junction bases unmatched: 10. Germline CDR1 reads ENHRY; CDR2 reads SYGVKD. The CDR3 spells CASHGVAGGYEQYF. CDR3 sequence (DNA): TGTGCCTCCCACGGAGTAGCGGGAGGGTACGAGCAGTACTTC.